This T cell receptor beta chain was recovered during a study of OX40 agonist ivuxolimab in advanced cancers. Study-wide results and limits: CD4+ and CD8+ blood T cells expanded clonally by week 6 at 0.1 to 3.0 mg/kg.

This table comes from immunoSEQ multiplex PCR, and its TCRdb copy is limited to in-frame clones, with some not included. The sample contains tens of thousands of clones, around 84% of which appear only once. In the case of this clone: Its antigen is unidentified.

The germline CDR1 and CDR2 sequences are SGHNT and YENEEA. This CDR3 spans 15 amino acids. The V and J ends lost 5 bases and 4 bases, in that order; junction bases with no gene match: 6. This clonotype was sampled from an adult with an advanced solid tumor such as melanoma, head and neck, liver or kidney cancer. Sample: CD4+ or CD8+ T cells sorted from blood, taken in a trial of the OX40 agonist ivuxolimab. The gene calls are TRBV11-3 and TRBJ2-2; 8 nucleotides agree with TRBD1. The CDR3 loop is CASSKYRGSTGELFF. CDR3 bases: TGTGCCAGCAGCAAGTACAGGGGGAGCACCGGGGAGCTGTTTTTT.